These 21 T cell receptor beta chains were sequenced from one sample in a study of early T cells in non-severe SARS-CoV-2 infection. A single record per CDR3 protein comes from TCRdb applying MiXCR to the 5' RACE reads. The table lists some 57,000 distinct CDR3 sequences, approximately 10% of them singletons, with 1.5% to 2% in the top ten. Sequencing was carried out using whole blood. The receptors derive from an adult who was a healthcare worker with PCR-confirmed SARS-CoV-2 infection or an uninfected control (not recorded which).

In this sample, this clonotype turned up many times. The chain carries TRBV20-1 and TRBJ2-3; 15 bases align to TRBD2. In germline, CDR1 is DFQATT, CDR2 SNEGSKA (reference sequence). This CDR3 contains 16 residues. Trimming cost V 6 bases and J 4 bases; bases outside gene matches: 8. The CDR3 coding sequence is TGCAGTGCCTACCGGACTAGCGGGGGGGGCCCAGATACGCAGTATTTT. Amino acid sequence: CSAYRTSGGGPDTQYF.

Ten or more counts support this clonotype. The CDR3 DNA sequence: TGTGCCAGCAGTCCAGGGGAAGTCCTGTTTTTT. Translation: CASSPGEVLFF. J is TRBJ1-4 and V is TRBV12-3 or TRBV12-4; perhaps TRBD1 as D (6 bases). This CDR3 has 11 residues. The germline V and J ends were trimmed by 5 bases and 14 bases, with 12 bases remaining between them.

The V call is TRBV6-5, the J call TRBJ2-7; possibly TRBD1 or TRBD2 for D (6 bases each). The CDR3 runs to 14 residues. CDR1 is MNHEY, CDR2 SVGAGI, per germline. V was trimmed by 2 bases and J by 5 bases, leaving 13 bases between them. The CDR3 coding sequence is TGTGCCAGCAGTTACAGACACCGGGGGCACGAGCAGTACTTC. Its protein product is CASSYRHRGHEQYF.

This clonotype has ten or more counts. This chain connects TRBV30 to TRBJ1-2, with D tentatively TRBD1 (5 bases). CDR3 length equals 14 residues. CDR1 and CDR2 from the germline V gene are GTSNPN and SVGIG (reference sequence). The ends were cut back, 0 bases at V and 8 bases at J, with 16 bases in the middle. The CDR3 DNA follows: TGTGCCTGGAGTGTACGTGGAGGACAATCGGGCTACACCTTC. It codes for CAWSVRGGQSGYTF.

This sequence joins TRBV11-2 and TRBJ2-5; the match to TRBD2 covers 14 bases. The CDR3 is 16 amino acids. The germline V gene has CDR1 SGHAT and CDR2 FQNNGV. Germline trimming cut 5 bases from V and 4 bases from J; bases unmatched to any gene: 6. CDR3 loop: CASSRLAGGRGETQYF. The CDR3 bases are TGTGCCAGCAGCCGACTAGCGGGGGGGCGGGGAGAGACCCAGTACTTC.

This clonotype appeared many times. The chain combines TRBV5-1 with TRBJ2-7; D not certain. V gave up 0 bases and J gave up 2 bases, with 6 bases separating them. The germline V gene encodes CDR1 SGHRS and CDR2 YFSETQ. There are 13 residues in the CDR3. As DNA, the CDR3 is TGCGCCAGCAGCTTGGACCCCACCTACGAGCAGTACTTC. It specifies CASSLDPTYEQYF.

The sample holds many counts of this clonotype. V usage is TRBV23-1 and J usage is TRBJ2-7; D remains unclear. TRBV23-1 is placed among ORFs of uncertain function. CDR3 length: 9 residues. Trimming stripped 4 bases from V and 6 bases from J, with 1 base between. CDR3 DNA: TGCGCCAGCAGTCCCGAGCAGTACTTC. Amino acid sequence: CASSPEQYF.

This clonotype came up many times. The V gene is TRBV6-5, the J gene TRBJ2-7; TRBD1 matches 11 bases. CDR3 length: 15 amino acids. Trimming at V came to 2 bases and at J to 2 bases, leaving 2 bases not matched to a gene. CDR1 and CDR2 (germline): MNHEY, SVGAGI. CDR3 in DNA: TGTGCCAGCAGTTACCGGGACAGGGGGGCCTACGAGCAGTACTTC. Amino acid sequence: CASSYRDRGAYEQYF.

CDR3 sequence reads: CASTHNVLPKGGQPSSYNEQFF. DNA of the CDR3: TGTGCCAGCACGCATAACGTATTACCCAAAGGGGGGCAGCCGAGCTCCTACAATGAGCAGTTCTTC. J is TRBJ2-1 and V is TRBV6-2 or TRBV6-3; either TRBD1 or TRBD2 may supply D (6 bases each). The CDR3 covers 22 residues. The germline gives CDR1 MNHEY, CDR2 SVGEGT. The V gene lost 7 bases and the J gene lost 0 bases, with 34 bases spanning the gap.

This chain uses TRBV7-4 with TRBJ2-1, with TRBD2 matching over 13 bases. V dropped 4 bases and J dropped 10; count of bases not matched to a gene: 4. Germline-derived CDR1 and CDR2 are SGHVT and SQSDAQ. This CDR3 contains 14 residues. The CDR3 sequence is CASSSGTSGTEQFF. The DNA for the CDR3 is TGTGCCAGCAGCTCCGGGACTAGCGGGACAGAGCAGTTCTTC.

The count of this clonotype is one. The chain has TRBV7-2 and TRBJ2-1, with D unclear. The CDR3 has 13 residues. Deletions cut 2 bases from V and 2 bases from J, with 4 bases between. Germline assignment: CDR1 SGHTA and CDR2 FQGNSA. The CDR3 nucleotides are TGTGCCAGCAGCTTACGTGCCTACAATGAGCAGTTCTTC. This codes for CASSLRAYNEQFF. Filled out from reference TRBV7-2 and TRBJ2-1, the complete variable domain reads GAGVSQSPSNKVTEKGKDVELRCDPISGHTALYWYRQSLGQGLEFLIYFQGNSAPDKSGLPSDRFSAERTGGSVSTLTIQRTQQEDSAVYLCASSLRAYNEQFFGPGTRLTVL.

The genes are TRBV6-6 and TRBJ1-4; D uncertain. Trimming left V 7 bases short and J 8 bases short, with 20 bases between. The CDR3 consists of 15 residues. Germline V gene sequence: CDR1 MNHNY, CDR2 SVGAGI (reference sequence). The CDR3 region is CASTAFAASGEKLFF. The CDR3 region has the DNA TGTGCCAGCACCGCCTTCGCGGCGAGTGGGGAAAAACTGTTTTTT.

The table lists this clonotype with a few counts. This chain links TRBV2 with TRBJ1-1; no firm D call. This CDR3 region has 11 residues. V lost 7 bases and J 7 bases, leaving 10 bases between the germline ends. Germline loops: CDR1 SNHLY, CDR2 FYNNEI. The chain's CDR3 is CASTVQVEAFF. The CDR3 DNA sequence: TGTGCCAGCACAGTCCAGGTTGAAGCTTTCTTT.

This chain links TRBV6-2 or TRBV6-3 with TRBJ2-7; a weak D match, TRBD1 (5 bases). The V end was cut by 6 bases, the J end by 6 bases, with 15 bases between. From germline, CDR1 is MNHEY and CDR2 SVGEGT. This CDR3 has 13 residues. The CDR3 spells CASSSRALGEQYF. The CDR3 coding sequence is TGTGCCAGCAGCTCCAGGGCTCTCGGCGAGCAGTACTTC.

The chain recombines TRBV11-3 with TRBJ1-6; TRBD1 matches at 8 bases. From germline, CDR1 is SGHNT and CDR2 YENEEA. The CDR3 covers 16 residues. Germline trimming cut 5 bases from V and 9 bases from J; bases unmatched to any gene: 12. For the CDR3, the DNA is TGTGCCAGCAGCGCCGGATATCAGGGGGCGCGTTCACCCCTCCACTTT. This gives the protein CASSAGYQGARSPLHF.

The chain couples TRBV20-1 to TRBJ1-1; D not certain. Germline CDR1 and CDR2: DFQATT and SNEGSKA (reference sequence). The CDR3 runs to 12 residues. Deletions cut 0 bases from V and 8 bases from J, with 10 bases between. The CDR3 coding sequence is TGCAGTGCTAGAGATCGCGGGAAGGAAGCTTTCTTT. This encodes CSARDRGKEAFF.

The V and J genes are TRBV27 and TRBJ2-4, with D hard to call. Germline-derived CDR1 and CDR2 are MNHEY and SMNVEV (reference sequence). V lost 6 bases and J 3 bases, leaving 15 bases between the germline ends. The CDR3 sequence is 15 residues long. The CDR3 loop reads CASRKQPLGKNIQYF. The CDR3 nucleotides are TGTGCCAGCAGAAAACAGCCTTTGGGCAAAAACATTCAGTACTTC.

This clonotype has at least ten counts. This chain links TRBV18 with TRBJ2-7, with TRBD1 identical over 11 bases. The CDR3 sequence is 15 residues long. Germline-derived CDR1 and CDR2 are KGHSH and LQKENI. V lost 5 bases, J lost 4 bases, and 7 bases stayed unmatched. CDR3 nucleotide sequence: TGTGCCAGCTCAGGCGCCGGGACAGGGGGTTACGAGCAGTACTTC. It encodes CASSGAGTGGYEQYF.

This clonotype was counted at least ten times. The CDR3 sequence: CASRRGGSYNEQFF. CDR3 DNA: TGTGCCAGCAGGCGGGGGGGCTCCTACAATGAGCAGTTCTTC. The rearrangement links TRBV7-2 to TRBJ2-1; 9 nucleotides line up with TRBD2. The CDR3 is 14 amino acids. Germline CDR1 SGHTA, CDR2 FQGNSA. V trimming: 6 bases; J trimming: 0 bases; junction bases outside the gene matches: 0.

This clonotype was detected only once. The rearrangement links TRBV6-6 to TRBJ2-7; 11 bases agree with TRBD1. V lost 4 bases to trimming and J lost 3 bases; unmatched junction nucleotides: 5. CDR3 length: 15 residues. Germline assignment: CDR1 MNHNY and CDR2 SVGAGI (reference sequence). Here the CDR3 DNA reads TGTGCCAGCAGTTTCCCGGGACAGGGGGTCTACGAGCAGTACTTC. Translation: CASSFPGQGVYEQYF.

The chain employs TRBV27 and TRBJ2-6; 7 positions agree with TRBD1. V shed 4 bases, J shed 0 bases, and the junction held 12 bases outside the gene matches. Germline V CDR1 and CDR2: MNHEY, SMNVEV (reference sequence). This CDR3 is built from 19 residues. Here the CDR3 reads CASSSYPGTEYSGANVLTF. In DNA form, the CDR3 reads TGTGCCAGCAGTTCGTACCCCGGGACAGAATACTCTGGGGCCAACGTCCTGACTTTC.